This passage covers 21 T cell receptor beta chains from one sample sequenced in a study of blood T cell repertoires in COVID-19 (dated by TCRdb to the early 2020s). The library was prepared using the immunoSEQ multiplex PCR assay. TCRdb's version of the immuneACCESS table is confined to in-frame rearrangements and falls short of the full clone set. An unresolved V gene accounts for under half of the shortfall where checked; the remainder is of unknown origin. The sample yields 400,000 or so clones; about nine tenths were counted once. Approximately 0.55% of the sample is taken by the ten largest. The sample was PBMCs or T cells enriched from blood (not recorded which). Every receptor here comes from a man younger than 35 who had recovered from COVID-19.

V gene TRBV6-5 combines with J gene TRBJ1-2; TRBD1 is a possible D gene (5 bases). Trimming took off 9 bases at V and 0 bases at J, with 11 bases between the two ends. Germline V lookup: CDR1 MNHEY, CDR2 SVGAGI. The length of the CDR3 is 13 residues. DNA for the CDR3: TGTGCCAGTTCGACAGCCCCTAACTATGGCTACACCTTC. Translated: CASSTAPNYGYTF.

CDR3 region: CSVEGQGYGYTF. The CDR3 nucleotides are TGCAGCGTTGAGGGTCAGGGCTATGGCTACACCTTC. This chain uses TRBV29-1 with TRBJ1-2; TRBD1 is a possible D gene (5 bases). Germline V gives CDR1 SQVTM, CDR2 ANQGSEA. The CDR3 length is 12 residues. V shed 3 bases and J shed 4 bases, with 9 bases lying between them.

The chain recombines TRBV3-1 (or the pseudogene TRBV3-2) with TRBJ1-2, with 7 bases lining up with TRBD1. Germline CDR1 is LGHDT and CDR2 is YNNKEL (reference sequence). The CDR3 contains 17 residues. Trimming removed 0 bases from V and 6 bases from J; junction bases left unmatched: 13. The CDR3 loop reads CASSQDLIIGTEHGYTF. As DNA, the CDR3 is TGTGCCAGCAGCCAAGATCTTATTATCGGGACAGAGCATGGCTACACCTTC.

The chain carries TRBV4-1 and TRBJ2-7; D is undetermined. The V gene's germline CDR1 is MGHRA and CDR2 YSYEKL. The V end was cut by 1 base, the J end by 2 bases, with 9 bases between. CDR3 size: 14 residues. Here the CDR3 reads CASSQVATTYEQYF. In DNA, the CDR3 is TGCGCCAGCAGCCAAGTAGCTACTACCTACGAGCAGTACTTC.

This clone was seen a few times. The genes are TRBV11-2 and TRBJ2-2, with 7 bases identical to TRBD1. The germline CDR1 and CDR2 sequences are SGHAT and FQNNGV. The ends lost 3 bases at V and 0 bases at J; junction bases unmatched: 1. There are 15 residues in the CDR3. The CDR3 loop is CASSFQGANTGELFF. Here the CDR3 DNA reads TGTGCCAGCAGCTTTCAGGGGGCGAACACCGGGGAGCTGTTTTTT.

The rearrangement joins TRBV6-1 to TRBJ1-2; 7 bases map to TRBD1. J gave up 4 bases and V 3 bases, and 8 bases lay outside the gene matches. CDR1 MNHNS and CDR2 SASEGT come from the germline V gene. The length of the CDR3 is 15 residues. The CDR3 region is CASSDHDRETYGYTF. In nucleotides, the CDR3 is TGTGCCAGCAGTGACCACGACAGGGAAACCTATGGCTACACCTTC.

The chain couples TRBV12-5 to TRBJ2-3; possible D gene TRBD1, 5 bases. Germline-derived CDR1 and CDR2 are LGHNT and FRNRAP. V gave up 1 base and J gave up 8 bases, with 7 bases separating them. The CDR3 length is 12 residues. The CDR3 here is CASGLGQSTQYF. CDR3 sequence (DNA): TGTGCTAGTGGTTTGGGACAGTCTACGCAGTATTTT.

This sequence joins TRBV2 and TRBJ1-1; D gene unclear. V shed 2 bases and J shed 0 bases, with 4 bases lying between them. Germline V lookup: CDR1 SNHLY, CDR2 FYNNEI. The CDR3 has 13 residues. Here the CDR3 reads CASSEHMNTEAFF. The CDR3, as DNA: TGTGCCAGCAGTGAACACATGAACACTGAAGCTTTCTTT.

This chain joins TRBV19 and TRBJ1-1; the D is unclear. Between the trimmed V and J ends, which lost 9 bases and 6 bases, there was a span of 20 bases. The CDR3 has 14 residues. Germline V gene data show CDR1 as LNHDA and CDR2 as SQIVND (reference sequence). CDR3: CASEPSGRWPEAFF. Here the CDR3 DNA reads TGTGCCAGCGAACCATCGGGGAGGTGGCCTGAAGCTTTCTTT. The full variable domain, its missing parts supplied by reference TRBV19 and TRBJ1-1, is DGGITQSPKYLFRKEGQNVTLSCEQNLNHDAMYWYRQDPGQGLRLIYYSQIVNDFQKGDIAEGYSVSREKKESFPLTVTSAQKNPTAFYLCASEPSGRWPEAFFGQGTRLTVV.

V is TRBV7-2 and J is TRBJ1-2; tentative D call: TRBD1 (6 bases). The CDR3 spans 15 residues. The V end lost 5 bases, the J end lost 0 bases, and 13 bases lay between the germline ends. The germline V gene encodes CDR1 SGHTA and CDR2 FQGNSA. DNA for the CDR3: TGTGCCAGCAGCCCGACGGACAGAGCTAACTATGGCTACACCTTC. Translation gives CASSPTDRANYGYTF.

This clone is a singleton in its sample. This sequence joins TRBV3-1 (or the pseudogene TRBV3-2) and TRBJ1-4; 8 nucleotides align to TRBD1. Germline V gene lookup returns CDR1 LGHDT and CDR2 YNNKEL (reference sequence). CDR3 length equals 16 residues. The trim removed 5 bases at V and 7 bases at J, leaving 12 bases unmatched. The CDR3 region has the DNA TGTGCCAGCAGCTATCGACCAGGACAGGGAAGTGAAAAACTGTTTTTT. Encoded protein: CASSYRPGQGSEKLFF.

The CDR3 here is CSVERPGRSTEAFF. CDR3 in DNA: TGCAGCGTTGAACGCCCGGGAAGATCCACTGAAGCTTTCTTT. J is TRBJ1-1 and V is TRBV29-1; D not resolved. From germline, CDR1 is SQVTM and CDR2 ANQGSEA. CDR3 length: 14 amino acids. V was shortened by 2 bases and J by 4 bases, with 14 bases between the two germline ends.

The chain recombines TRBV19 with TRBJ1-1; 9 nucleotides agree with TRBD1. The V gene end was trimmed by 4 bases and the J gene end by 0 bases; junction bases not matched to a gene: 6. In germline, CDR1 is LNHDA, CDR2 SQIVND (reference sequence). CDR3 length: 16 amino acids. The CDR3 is CASSTRQGEMNTEAFF. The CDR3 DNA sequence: TGTGCCAGTAGTACGAGACAGGGGGAGATGAACACTGAAGCTTTCTTT.

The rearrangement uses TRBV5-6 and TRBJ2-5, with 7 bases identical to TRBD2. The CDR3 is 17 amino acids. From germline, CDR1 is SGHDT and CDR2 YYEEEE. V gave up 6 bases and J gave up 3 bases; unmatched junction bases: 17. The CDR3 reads CASIPRRVAGVKETQYF. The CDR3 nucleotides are TGTGCCAGCATTCCTCGTAGGGTGGCGGGGGTAAAAGAGACCCAGTACTTC.

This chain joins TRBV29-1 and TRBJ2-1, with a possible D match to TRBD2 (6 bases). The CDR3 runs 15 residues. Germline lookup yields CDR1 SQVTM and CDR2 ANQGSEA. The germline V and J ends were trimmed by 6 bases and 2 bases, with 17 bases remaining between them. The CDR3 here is CSVEGKEVAYNEQFF. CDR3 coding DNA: TGCAGCGTGGAGGGGAAGGAGGTCGCCTACAATGAGCAGTTCTTC.

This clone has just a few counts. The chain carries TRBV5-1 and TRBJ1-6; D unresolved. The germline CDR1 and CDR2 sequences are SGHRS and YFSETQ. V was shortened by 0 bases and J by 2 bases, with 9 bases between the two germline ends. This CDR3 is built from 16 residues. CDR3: CASSLEGSAYNSPLHF. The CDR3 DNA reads TGCGCCAGCAGCTTGGAGGGTAGCGCCTATAATTCACCCCTCCACTTT.

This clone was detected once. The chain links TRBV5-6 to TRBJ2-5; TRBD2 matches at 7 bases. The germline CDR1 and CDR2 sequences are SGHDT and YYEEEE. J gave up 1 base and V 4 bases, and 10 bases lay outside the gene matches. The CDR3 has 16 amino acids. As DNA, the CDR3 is TGTGCCAGCAGCAACGGGAGGAAAGGCCCCCAAGAGACCCAGTACTTC. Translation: CASSNGRKGPQETQYF.

CDR3 loop: CSEGDFETQYF. Here the CDR3 DNA reads TGCAGTGAAGGGGATTTCGAGACCCAGTACTTC. The chain is built from TRBV20-1 and TRBJ2-5, with D possibly matching TRBD1 (5 bases). V was shortened by 7 bases and J by 5 bases, with 11 bases between the two germline ends. Germline V gene sequence: CDR1 DFQATT, CDR2 SNEGSKA (reference sequence). The CDR3 length is 11 residues.

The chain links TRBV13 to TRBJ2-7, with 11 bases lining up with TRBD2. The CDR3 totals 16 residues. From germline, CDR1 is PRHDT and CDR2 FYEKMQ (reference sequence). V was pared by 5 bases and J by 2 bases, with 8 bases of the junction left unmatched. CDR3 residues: CASSRSGTSGPYEQYF. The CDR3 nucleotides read TGTGCCAGCAGCCGGTCCGGGACTAGCGGTCCCTACGAGCAGTACTTC.

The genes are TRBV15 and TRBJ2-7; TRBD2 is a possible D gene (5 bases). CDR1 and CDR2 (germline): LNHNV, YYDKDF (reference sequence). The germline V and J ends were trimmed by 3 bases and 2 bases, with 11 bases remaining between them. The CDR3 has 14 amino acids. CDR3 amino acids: CATSSFGVTYEQYF. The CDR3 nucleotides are TGTGCCACCAGCAGCTTCGGGGTAACCTACGAGCAGTACTTC.

CDR3 nucleotide sequence: TGTGCCAGCAGCAGACCAGACAGGGCTATAAACACCGGGGAGCTGTTTTTT. Translating gives CASSRPDRAINTGELFF. The chain recombines TRBV5-4 with TRBJ2-2, with 7 bases lining up with TRBD1. This CDR3 region has 17 residues. The V segment lost 4 bases and the J segment 2 bases; nucleotides outside the gene matches: 11. Germline loops: CDR1 SGHNT, CDR2 YYREEE (reference sequence).